This T cell receptor (beta chain) was observed in a study of neoadjuvant anti-PD-1 for oral cavity cancer. Across the study: Most patients had three to four biweekly doses of 3 mg/kg nivolumab before resection. Around day 43, patients without progression received a fourth nivolumab dose before surgery.

Time point described: after neoadjuvant nivolumab, at surgical resection. Patients were newly diagnosed with stage II-IVA oral cavity squamous cell carcinoma without prior systemic or radiation treatment. TCRdb's table, derived via immunoSEQ multiplex PCR, lists solely in-frame clones and lacks some. In the table there are tens of thousands of clones, under 30% of which are singletons. The TCR was taken from a person aged 35-79 years with oral cavity squamous cell carcinoma. The sample consisted of tumor tissue, taken after nivolumab (anti-PD-1) treatment.

The CDR3 DNA reads TGTGCCAGCAGCAGGGCCCCAGGGGGTATCACTGGGGCCAACGTCCTGACTTTC. This encodes CASSRAPGGITGANVLTF. The V and J genes are TRBV9 and TRBJ2-6, with TRBD1 identical over 7 bases. The CDR3 has 18 residues. Germline values: CDR1 SGDLS, CDR2 YYNGEE. The ends lost 4 bases at V and 2 bases at J; junction bases unmatched: 12.